Below, one T cell receptor (beta chain) is given with its context. The data are from a study of T cells expressing NK-cell markers. From its re-call of the 5' RACE reads, TCRdb lists each CDR3 protein once, without DNA. The listing contains about 260,000 distinct CDR3 sequences. The germline V gene encodes CDR1 KGHSH and CDR2 LQKENI. CDR3 length: 15 amino acids. This TCR derives from a woman between 18 and 75 years old in good health. This chain connects TRBV18 to TRBJ2-5; TCRdb lists TRBD2, though no DNA is available to test this call. Sequencing was carried out using blood T cells: a sorted CD56 or NKG2C T cell subset, CD4+ or CD8+ T cells, or bulk PBMC T cells (not recorded which). The CDR3 sequence: CASSPPLLAVETQYF.